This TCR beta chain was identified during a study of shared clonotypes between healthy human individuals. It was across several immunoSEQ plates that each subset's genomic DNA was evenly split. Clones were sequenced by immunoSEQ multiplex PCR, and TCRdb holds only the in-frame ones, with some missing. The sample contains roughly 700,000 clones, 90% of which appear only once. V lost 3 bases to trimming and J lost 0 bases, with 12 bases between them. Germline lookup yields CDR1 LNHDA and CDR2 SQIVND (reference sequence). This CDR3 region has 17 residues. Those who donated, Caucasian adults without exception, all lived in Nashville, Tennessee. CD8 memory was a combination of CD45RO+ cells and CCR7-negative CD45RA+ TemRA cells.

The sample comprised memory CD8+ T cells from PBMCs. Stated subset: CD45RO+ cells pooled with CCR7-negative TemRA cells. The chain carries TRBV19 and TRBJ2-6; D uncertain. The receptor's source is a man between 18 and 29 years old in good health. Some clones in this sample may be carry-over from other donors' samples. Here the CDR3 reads CASSIEGPYSGANVLTF. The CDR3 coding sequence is TGTGCCAGTAGTATCGAAGGGCCGTACTCTGGGGCCAACGTCCTGACTTTC.